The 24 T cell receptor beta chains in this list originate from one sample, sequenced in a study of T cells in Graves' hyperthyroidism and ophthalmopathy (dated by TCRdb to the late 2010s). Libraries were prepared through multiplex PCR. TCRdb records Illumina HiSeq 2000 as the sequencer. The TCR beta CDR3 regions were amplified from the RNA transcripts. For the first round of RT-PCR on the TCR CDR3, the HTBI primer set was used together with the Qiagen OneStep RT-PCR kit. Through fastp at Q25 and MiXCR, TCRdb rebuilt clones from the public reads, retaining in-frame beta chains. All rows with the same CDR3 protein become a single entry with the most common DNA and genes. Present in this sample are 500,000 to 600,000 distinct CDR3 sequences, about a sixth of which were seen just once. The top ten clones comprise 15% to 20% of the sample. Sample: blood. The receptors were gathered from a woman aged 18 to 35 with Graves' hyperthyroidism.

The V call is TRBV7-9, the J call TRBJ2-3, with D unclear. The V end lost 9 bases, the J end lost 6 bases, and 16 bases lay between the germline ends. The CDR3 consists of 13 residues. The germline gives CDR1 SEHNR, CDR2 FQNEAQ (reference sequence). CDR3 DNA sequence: TGTGCCAGTTCTCTAGTGAACCGGGATACGCAGTATTTT. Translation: CASSLVNRDTQYF. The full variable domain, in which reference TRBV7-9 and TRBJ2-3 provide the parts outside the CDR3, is DTGVSQNPRHKITKRGQNVTFRCDPISEHNRLYWYRQTLGQGPEFLTYFQNEAQLEKSRLLSDRFSAERPKGSFSTLEIQRTEQGDSAMYLCASSLVNRDTQYFGPGTRLTVL.

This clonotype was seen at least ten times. In nucleotides, the CDR3 is TGTGCCAGCAGTTACAGGACTAGCCCAAGCTCCTACGAGCAGTACTTC. It is translated as CASSYRTSPSSYEQYF. V and J are TRBV6-2 or TRBV6-3 and TRBJ2-7, with 8 bases that match TRBD2. J lost 0 bases, V lost 2 bases, and 6 bases had no gene match. Germline lookup yields CDR1 MNHEY and CDR2 SVGEGT. The CDR3 runs to 16 residues.

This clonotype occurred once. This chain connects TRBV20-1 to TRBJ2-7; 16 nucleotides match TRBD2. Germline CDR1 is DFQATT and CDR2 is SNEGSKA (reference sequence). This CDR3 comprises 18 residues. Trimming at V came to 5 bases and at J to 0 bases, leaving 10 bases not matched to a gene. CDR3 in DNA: TGCAGTGCTTACTCCGGGACTAGCGGGAGGGGTAGCTCCTACGAGCAGTACTTC. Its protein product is CSAYSGTSGRGSSYEQYF.

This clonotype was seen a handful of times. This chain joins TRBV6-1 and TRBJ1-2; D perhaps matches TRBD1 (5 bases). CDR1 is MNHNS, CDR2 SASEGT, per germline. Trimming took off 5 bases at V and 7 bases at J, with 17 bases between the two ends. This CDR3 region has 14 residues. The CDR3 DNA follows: TGTGCCAGCAGTTCCACCCCATCAAGGGGTGGCTACACCTTC. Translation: CASSSTPSRGGYTF.

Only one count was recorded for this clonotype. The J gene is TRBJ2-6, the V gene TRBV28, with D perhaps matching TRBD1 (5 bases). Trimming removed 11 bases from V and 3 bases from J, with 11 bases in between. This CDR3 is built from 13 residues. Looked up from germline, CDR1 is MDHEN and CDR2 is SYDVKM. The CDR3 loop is CAVKGHGANVLTF. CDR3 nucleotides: TGTGCCGTTAAGGGGCATGGGGCCAACGTCCTGACTTTC. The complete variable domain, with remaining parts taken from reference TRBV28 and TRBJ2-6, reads DVKVTQSSRYLVKRTGEKVFLECVQDMDHENMFWYRQDPGLGLRLIYFSYDVKMKEKGDIPEGYSVSREKKERFSLILESASTNQTSMYLCAVKGHGANVLTFGAGSRLTVL.

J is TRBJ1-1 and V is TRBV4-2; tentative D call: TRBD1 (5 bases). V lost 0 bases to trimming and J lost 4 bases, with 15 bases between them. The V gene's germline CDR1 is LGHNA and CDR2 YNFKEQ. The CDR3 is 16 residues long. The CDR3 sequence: CASSQDLLGGVTEAFF. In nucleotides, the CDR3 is TGTGCCAGCAGCCAAGATTTATTGGGGGGAGTCACTGAAGCTTTCTTT.

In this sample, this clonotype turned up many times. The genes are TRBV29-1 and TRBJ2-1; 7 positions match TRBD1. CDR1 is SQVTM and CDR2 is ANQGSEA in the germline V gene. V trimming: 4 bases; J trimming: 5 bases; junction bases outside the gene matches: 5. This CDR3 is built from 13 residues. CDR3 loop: CSVGNRGDNEQFF. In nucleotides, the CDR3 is TGCAGCGTTGGAAACAGGGGCGACAATGAGCAGTTCTTC.

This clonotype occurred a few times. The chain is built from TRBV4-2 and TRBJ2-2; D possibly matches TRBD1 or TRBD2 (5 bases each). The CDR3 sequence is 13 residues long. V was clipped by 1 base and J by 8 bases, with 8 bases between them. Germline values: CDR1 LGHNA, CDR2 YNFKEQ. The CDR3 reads CASSQGDGGELFF. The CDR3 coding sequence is TGTGCCAGCAGCCAAGGGGACGGGGGGGAGCTGTTTTTT.

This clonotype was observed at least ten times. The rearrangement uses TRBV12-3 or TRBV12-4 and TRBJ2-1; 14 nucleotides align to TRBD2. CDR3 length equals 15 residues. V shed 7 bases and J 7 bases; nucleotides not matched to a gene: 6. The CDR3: CASTYGTSGRNEQFF. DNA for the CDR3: TGTGCCAGCACATACGGGACTAGCGGGAGAAATGAGCAGTTCTTC.

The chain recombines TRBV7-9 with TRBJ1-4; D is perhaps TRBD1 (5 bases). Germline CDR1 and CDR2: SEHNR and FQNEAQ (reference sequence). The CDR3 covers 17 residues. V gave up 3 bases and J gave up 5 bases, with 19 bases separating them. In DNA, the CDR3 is TGTGCCAGCAGCTTTAGACGTCGGGACGAATCAAATGAAAAACTGTTTTTT. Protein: CASSFRRRDESNEKLFF.

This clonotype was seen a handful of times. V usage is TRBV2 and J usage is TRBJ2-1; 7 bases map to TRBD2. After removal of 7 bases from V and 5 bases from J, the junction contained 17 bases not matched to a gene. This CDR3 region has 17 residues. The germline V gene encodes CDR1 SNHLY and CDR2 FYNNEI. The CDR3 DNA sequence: TGTGCCAGCACGGGGGGTTCCCCCGGGAGCAACGACAATGAGCAGTTCTTC. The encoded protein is CASTGGSPGSNDNEQFF. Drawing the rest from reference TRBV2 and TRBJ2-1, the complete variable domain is EPEVTQTPSHQVTQMGQEVILRCVPISNHLYFYWYRQILGQKVEFLVSFYNNEISEKSEIFDDQFSVERPDGSNFTLKIRSTKLEDSAMYFCASTGGSPGSNDNEQFFGPGTRLTVL.

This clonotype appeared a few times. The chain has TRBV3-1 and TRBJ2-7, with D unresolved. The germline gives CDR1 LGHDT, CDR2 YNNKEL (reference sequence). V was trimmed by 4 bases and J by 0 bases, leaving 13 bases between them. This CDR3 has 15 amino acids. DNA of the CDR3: TGTGCCAGCAGCCCTCGTGTGGCGAGCTCCTACGAGCAGTACTTC. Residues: CASSPRVASSYEQYF.

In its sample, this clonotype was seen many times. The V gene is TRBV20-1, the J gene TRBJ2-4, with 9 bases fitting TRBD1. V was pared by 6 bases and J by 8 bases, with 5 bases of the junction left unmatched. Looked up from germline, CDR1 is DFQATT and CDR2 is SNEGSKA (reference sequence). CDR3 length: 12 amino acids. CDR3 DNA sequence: TGCAGTGCGACAGGGGGAGGTTACATTCAGTACTTC. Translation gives CSATGGGYIQYF.

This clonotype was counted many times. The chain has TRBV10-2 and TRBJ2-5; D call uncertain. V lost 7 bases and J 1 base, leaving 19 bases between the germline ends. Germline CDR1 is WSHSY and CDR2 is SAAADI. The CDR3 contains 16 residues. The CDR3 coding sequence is TGCGCCAGCAAGGATGTCTCGGCGTCAGCCCAAGAGACCCAGTACTTC. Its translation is CASKDVSASAQETQYF.

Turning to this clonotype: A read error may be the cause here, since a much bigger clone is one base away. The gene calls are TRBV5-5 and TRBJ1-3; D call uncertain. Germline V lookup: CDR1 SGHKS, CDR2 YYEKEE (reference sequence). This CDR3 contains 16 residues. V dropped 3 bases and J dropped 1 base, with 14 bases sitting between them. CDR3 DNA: TGTGCCAGCAGCTCGACAAGTTGGAGATCTGGAAACACCATATATTTT. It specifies CASSSTSWRSGNTIYF.

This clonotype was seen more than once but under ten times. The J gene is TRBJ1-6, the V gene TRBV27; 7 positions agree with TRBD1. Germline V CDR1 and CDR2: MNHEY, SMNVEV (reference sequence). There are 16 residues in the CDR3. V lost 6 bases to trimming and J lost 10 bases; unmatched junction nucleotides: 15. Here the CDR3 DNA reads TGTGCCAGCAGAGGAAGGGGTGGCAGGGGGGAGTCACCCCTCCACTTT. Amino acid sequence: CASRGRGGRGESPLHF.

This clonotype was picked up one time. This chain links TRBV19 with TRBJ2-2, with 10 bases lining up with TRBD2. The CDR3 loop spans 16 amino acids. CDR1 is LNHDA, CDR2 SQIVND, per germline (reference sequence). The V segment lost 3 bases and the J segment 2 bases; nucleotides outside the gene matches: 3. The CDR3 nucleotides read TGTGCCAGTAGTATCCGGACTAGCGGAAACACCGGGGAGCTGTTTTTT. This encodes CASSIRTSGNTGELFF. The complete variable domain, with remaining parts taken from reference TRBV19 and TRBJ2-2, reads DGGITQSPKYLFRKEGQNVTLSCEQNLNHDAMYWYRQDPGQGLRLIYYSQIVNDFQKGDIAEGYSVSREKKESFPLTVTSAQKNPTAFYLCASSIRTSGNTGELFFGEGSRLTVL.

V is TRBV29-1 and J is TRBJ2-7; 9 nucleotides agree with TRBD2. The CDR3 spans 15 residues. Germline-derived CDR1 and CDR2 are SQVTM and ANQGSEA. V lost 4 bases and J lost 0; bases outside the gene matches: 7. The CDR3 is CSVGPLAGPSYEQYF. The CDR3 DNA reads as TGCAGCGTTGGCCCCCTAGCGGGACCCTCCTACGAGCAGTACTTC.

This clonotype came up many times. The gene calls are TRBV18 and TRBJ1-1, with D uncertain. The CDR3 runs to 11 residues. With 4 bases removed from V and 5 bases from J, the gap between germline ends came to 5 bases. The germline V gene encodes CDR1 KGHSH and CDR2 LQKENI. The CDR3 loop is CASSQRTEAFF. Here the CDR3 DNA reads TGTGCCAGCTCACAACGGACTGAAGCTTTCTTT. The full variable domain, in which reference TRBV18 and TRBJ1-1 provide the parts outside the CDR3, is NAGVMQNPRHLVRRRGQEARLRCSPMKGHSHVYWYRQLPEEGLKFMVYLQKENIIDESGMPKERFSAEFPKEGPSILRIQQVVRGDSAAYFCASSQRTEAFFGQGTRLTVV.

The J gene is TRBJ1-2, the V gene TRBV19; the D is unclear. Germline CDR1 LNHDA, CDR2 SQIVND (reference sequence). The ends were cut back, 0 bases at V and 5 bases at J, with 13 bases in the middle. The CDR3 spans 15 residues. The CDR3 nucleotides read TGTGCCAGTAGTATAGATTCCTCGGGTGTGTATGGCTACACCTTC. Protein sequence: CASSIDSSGVYGYTF.

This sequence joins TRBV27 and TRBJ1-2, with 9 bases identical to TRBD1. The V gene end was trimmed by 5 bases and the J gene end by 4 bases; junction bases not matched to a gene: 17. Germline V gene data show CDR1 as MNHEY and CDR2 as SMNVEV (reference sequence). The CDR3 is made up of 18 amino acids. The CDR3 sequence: CASSPNRLWDRAGYGYTF. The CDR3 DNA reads TGTGCCAGCAGTCCAAACCGCCTTTGGGACAGGGCCGGCTATGGCTACACCTTC.

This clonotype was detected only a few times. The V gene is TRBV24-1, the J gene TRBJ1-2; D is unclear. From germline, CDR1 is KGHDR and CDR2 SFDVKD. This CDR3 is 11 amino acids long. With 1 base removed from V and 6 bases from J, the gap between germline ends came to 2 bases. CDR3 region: CATSDFNGYTF. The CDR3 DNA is TGTGCCACCAGTGATTTTAATGGCTACACCTTC.

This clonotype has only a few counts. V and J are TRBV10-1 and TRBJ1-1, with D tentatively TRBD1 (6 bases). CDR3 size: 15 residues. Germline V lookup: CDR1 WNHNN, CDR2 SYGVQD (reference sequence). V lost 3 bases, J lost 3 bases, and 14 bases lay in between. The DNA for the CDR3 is TGCGCCAGCAGTGAAGGGGGATCGGGAGACACTGAAGCTTTCTTT. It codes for CASSEGGSGDTEAFF.

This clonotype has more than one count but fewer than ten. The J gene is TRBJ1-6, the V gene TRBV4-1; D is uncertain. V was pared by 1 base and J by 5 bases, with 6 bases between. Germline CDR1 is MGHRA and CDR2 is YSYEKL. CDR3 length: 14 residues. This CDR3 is CASSQVTDNSPLHF. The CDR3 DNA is TGCGCCAGCAGCCAAGTGACGGATAATTCACCCCTCCACTTT.